This T cell receptor beta chain was recovered during a study of shared clonotypes between healthy human individuals. As for the study in general: Each donor's CD4 naive and CD4 memory cells filled three plates apiece, CD8 naive two, and CD8 memory one. General study points: With a few donors compared, roughly 5% of naive CD4 clonotypes were shared. Compared with memory subsets, naive subsets generally had larger estimated richness.

Turning to this clone: Its antigen is unknown.

Every immunoSEQ plate was one replicate of a subset's evenly spread DNA. Here immunoSEQ multiplex PCR was the method, and the copy in TCRdb shows in-frame clones only, minus some. This sample has around 600,000 clones, with about 98% found just once. Terminally differentiated effector memory CD45RA+ cells were excluded by CCR7 positive selection of CD45RO-negative cells. This sequence was found in a young man in good health. Sequencing was performed on naive CD8+ T cells sorted from blood.

The CDR3 DNA sequence: TGCACCAGCAGGAGAGGAGAGACCCAGTACTTC. Residues: CTSRRGETQYF. This sequence joins TRBV1 and TRBJ2-5; the tabulated D call, TRBD2, remains unverified against the DNA. TRBV1 is a pseudogene locus. This CDR3 spans 11 amino acids.